These T cell receptor beta chains were read from a single sample in a study of lymphopenia after photon versus proton radiotherapy. Sequencing was performed with immunoSEQ multiplex PCR; in TCRdb, only in-frame clones are kept and a portion is missing. The sample has some 25,000 clones; 80% to 85% are singletons. The input for sequencing was peripheral blood, taken from a patient treated with proton-based radiotherapy. These receptors all come from an older woman with pancreatic cancer. Both conserved end residues are part of each CDR3. The D gene is left open where the match is weak. Rows may omit the clone size; those that give it use once, few, many or a size class.

TRBV28	NA	TRBJ2-5	NA	CASSLGREREQYF	TGTGCCAGCAGTTTAGGACGGGAGAGGGAGCAGTACTTC
TRBV6-5	NA	TRBJ2-5	NA	CASSYTSREGMYF	TGTGCCAGCAGTTACACATCTAGAGAGGGGATGTACTTC
TRBV28	NA	TRBJ1-4	NA	CASSFPRGGASEKLFF	TGTGCCAGCAGCTTCCCCCGGGGGGGAGCTAGTGAAAAACTGTTTTTT
TRBV14	TRBD2	TRBJ2-4	NA	CASSQGGTSGNIQYF	TGTGCCAGCAGCCAAGGGGGGACTAGCGGAAACATTCAGTACTTC
TRBV30	NA	TRBJ1-4	NA	CAWSVRSNNEKLFF	TGTGCCTGGAGTGTAAGGTCAAATAATGAAAAACTGTTTTTT
TRBV7-8	NA	TRBJ2-5	NA	CASRLNTEETQYF	TGTGCCAGCAGGTTAAATACGGAAGAGACCCAGTACTTC
TRBV2	NA	TRBJ1-1	once	CASREQGGGTEAFF	TGTGCCAGCAGGGAACAGGGTGGAGGGACTGAAGCTTTCTTT
TRBV27	TRBD1	TRBJ2-1	NA	CASSNPRDRSYNEQFF	TGTGCCAGCAGTAACCCCCGGGACAGGTCTTACAATGAGCAGTTCTTC
TRBV4-1	NA	TRBJ2-3	once	CASSQGQGPTDTQYF	TGCGCCAGCAGCCAAGGGCAGGGACCTACAGATACGCAGTATTTT
TRBV27	NA	TRBJ1-1	NA	CASSLLGQINTEAFF	TGTGCCAGCAGTTTATTAGGACAGATAAACACTGAAGCTTTCTTT
TRBV28	TRBD2	TRBJ2-1	few	CASSTPLRAGSYNEQFF	TGTGCCAGCAGTACTCCTTTGCGAGCGGGAAGTTACAATGAGCAGTTCTTC
TRBV5-5	NA	TRBJ2-1	NA	CASSLLESSYNEQFF	TGTGCCAGCAGCCTGTTGGAGAGCTCCTACAATGAGCAGTTCTTC
TRBV11-1	NA	TRBJ2-1	NA	CASSFSDDEQFF	TGTGCCAGCAGCTTCTCTGACGATGAGCAGTTCTTC
TRBV28	NA	TRBJ1-6	NA	CASSLWGSGTPLHF	TGTGCCAGCAGTTTATGGGGTAGCGGGACACCCCTCCACTTT